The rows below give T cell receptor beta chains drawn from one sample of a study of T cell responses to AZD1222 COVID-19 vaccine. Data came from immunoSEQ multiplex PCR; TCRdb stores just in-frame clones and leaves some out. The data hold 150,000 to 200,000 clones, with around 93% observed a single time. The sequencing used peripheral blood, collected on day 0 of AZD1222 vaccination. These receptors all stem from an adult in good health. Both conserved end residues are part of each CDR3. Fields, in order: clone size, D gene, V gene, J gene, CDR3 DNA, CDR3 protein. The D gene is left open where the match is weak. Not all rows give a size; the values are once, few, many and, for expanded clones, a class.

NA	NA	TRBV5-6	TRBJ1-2	TGTGCCAGCAGCTTCTGGCAGGCGAACTATGGCTACACCTTC	CASSFWQANYGYTF
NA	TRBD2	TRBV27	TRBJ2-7	TGTGCCAGCAGTTTATCAGTAGCGGGAGGTTGGGAGCAGTACTTC	CASSLSVAGGWEQYF
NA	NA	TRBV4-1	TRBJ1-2	TGCGCCAGCAGCCAGAGGGAAGCTAACTATGGCTACACCTTC	CASSQREANYGYTF
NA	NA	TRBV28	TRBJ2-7	TGTGCCAGCATGAGGACCCGAGCCTACGAGCAGTACTTC	CASMRTRAYEQYF
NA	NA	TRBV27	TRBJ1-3	TGTGCCAGCAGTTCTCAGCCATCTGGAAACACCATATATTTT	CASSSQPSGNTIYF
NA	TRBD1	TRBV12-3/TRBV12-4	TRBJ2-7	TGTGCCAGCAGTGAGGACAGGTTCCACGAGCAGTACTTC	CASSEDRFHEQYF
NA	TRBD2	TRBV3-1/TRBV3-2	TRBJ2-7	TGTGCCAGCGCGGGGGGAGGGCGTTCCTACGAGCAGTACTTC	CASAGGGRSYEQYF
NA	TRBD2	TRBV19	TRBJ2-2	TGTGCCAGTAGTATGGGGGGACTAGCGAGGGAGCTGTTTTTT	CASSMGGLARELFF
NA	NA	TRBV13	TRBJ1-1	TGTGCCAGCAGCCCGCCCAGGGGCATGAACACTGAAGCTTTCTTT	CASSPPRGMNTEAFF
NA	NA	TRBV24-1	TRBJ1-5	TGTGCCACCAGTGGTCCGATTAGCAATCAGCCCCAGCATTTT	CATSGPISNQPQHF
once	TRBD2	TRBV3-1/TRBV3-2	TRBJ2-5	TGTGCCAGCAGCCAAGTTTTAGGCGCGGGAGTACAAGAGACCCAGTACTTC	CASSQVLGAGVQETQYF
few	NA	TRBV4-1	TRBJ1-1	TGCGCCAGCAGCCACCTGGGGCCAGCTGAAGCTTTCTTT	CASSHLGPAEAFF
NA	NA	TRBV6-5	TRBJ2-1	TGTGCCAGCAGTCCCGGTTCCTCCTACAATGAGCAGTTCTTC	CASSPGSSYNEQFF
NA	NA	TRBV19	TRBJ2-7	TGTGCCAGTAGTATCGACAGAACCTACGAGCAGTACTTC	CASSIDRTYEQYF
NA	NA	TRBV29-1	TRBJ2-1	TGCAGCCCCTTGGAGGGTAATGAGCAGTTCTTC	CSPLEGNEQFF
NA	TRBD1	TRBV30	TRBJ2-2	TGTGCCTGGACAAGACAGGGCGTCGGGGAGCTGTTTTTT	CAWTRQGVGELFF
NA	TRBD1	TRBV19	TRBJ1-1	TGTGCCAGCATGGACAGGGGGCGATGGAACACTGAAGCTTTCTTT	CASMDRGRWNTEAFF
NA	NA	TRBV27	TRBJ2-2	TGTGCCAGCCGATTTGGGGGGAACACCGGGGAGCTGTTTTTT	CASRFGGNTGELFF
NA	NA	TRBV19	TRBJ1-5	TGTGCCAGTAGTATAGAGGGGCAGCCCCAGCATTTT	CASSIEGQPQHF
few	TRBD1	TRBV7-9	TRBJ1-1	TGTGCCAGCAGCTTATCGCAGGGGGTGAACACTGAAGCTTTCTTT	CASSLSQGVNTEAFF
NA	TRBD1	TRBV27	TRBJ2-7	TGTGCCAGCTCCGATGGGCCGGACAGGACCTCCTACGAGCAGTACTTC	CASSDGPDRTSYEQYF
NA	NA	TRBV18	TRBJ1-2	TGTGCCAGCTCACCCTACGGGGATGGCTACACCTTC	CASSPYGDGYTF
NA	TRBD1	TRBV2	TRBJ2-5	TGTGCCAGCAGTGCAGGACAGGGAAGAGAGACCCAGTACTTC	CASSAGQGRETQYF
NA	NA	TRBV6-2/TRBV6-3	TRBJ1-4	TGTGCCAGCAGTTACCCGGCCGCGACTGAAAAACTGTTTTTT	CASSYPAATEKLFF
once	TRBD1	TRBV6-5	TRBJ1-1	TGTGCCAGCAGGTCCCATGAGGGGGCGAACACTGAAGCTTTCTTT	CASRSHEGANTEAFF
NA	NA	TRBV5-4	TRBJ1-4	TGTGCCAGCAGCCCGGGGGGGAGGGGTGAAAAACTGTTTTTT	CASSPGGRGEKLFF
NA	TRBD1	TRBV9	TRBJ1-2	TGTGCCAGCAGCGCTGACAGGGGGTATGGCTACACCTTC	CASSADRGYGYTF
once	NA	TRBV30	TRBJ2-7	TGTGCCTGGAGTATCGGTCAGTCCTACGAGCAGTACTTC	CAWSIGQSYEQYF
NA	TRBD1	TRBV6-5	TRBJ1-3	TGTGCCAGCACCACCTCCACAGGGGGAGGAAACACCATATATTTT	CASTTSTGGGNTIYF
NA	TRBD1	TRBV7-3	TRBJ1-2	TGTGCCAGCAGCTTCTCTCCCGAGACAGGGGTCGGCTACACCTTC	CASSFSPETGVGYTF
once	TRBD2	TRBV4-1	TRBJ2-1	TGCGCCAGCAGCCAAGCCCTAGCCGCTAGCGGGGGGTGGGATGAGCAGTTCTTC	CASSQALAASGGWDEQFF
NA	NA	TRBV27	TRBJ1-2	TGTGCCAGCACCTCTATCGAGGGGGGAGGCCCCTATGGCTACACCTTC	CASTSIEGGGPYGYTF
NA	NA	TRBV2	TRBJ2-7	TGTGCCAGCACCCTGGGATTCGTGGAAGGCGAGCAGTACTTC	CASTLGFVEGEQYF
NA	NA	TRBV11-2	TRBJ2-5	TGTGCCAGCAGCTCGAATCCCCCCCGGGAGACCCAGTACTTC	CASSSNPPRETQYF
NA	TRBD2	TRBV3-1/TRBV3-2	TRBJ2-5	TGTGCCAGCAGCCCCAGCGGGAGCAGGGAAGAGACCCAGTACTTC	CASSPSGSREETQYF
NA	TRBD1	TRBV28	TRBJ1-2	TGTGCCAGCAGTGGGGAACAGGGGTATTCCTATGGCTACACCTTC	CASSGEQGYSYGYTF
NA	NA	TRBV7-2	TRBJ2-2	TGTGCCAGCAGCTTAGAAAGTGGCACCGGGGAGCTGTTTTTT	CASSLESGTGELFF
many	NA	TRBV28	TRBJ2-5	TGTGCCAGCAGTTCAGGGAAGGAGACCCAGTACTTC	CASSSGKETQYF